Following are 17 T cell receptor beta chains from one sample sequenced in a study of shared clonotypes between healthy human individuals. Libraries were prepared by immunoSEQ multiplex PCR; TCRdb keeps only in-frame clonotypes and omits some of them. This sample yields 2 million to 2.5 million clones, of which almost 96% are seen a single time; 0.13% belongs to the top ten. The specimen sequenced was naive CD4+ T cells sorted from blood. Subset in this sample: CD45RA+ positively selected. The source of these receptors is a man younger than 30 in good health.

The chain recombines TRBV18 with TRBJ1-2; D ambiguous. The CDR3 spans 10 residues. CDR1 and CDR2 from the germline V gene are KGHSH and LQKENI. Trimming took off 5 bases at V and 7 bases at J, with 5 bases between the two ends. The CDR3 DNA reads as TGTGCCAGCTCATGGCGTGGCTACACCTTC. Protein product: CASSWRGYTF.

J is TRBJ1-2 and V is TRBV6-5; 7 positions agree with TRBD1. V lost 6 bases to trimming and J lost 7 bases; unmatched junction nucleotides: 8. The CDR3 extends over 13 amino acids. The germline V gene has CDR1 MNHEY and CDR2 SVGAGI. Here the CDR3 DNA reads TGTGCCAGCAGCGAGACAGGGTTAAGTGGCTACACCTTC. Amino acid sequence: CASSETGLSGYTF.

V is TRBV4-1 and J is TRBJ2-2; D is perhaps TRBD1 (5 bases). Germline V gene sequence: CDR1 MGHRA, CDR2 YSYEKL. The CDR3 spans 15 residues. The V gene lost 6 bases and the J gene lost 0 bases, with 11 bases spanning the gap. The CDR3: CASREQVANTGELFF. CDR3 sequence (DNA): TGCGCCAGCAGGGAACAGGTAGCGAACACCGGGGAGCTGTTTTTT.

The V call is TRBV6-5, the J call TRBJ2-3; no clear D. CDR3 length: 10 amino acids. Germline CDR1 MNHEY, CDR2 SVGAGI. Trimming cost V 6 bases and J 5 bases, with 3 bases left between them. CDR3 nucleotide sequence: TGTGCCAGCAGGAAAGATACGCAGTATTTT. Translating it yields CASRKDTQYF.

This clone was seen just once. The V call is TRBV28, the J call TRBJ2-7; 12 nucleotides match TRBD2. This CDR3 region has 16 residues. CDR1 MDHEN and CDR2 SYDVKM come from the germline V gene. The V and J ends lost 6 bases and 1 base, in that order; junction bases with no gene match: 7. CDR3 sequence reads: CASSREGLAGSYEQYF. In DNA form, the CDR3 reads TGTGCCAGCAGCAGGGAGGGACTAGCGGGTTCCTACGAGCAGTACTTC.

The V and J genes are TRBV5-1 and TRBJ1-1; D is ambiguous. Germline V gene data show CDR1 as SGHRS and CDR2 as YFSETQ. Trimming took 0 bases from V and 3 from J, leaving 6 bases between them. This CDR3 has 13 residues. The CDR3 region has the DNA TGCGCCAGCAGCTTGGTACGGTACACTGAAGCTTTCTTT. Its protein is CASSLVRYTEAFF.

V gene TRBV10-3 combines with J gene TRBJ2-3, with 7 bases fitting TRBD1. J lost 2 bases, V lost 3 bases, and 5 bases had no gene match. This CDR3 contains 15 residues. The germline V gene encodes CDR1 ENHRY and CDR2 SYGVKD. The CDR3 protein is CAISEGQANTDTQYF. Written as DNA, the CDR3 is TGTGCCATCAGTGAAGGACAGGCCAACACAGATACGCAGTATTTT.

V and J are TRBV7-8 and TRBJ1-4, with 11 bases lining up with TRBD1. Germline lookup yields CDR1 SGHVS and CDR2 FQNEAQ. With V trimmed by 5 bases and J by 8 bases, 7 bases remained unmatched. The CDR3 sequence is 15 residues long. The CDR3 coding sequence is TGTGCCAGCAGCGCTGGACAGGGGGCGGGGGAAAAACTGTTTTTT. Amino acids: CASSAGQGAGEKLFF. The variable domain in full, completed from reference TRBV7-8 and TRBJ1-4, reads GAGVSQSPRYKVAKRGQDVALRCDPISGHVSLFWYQQALGQGPEFLTYFQNEAQLDKSGLPSDRFFAERPEGSVSTLKIQRTQQEDSAVYLCASSAGQGAGEKLFFGSGTQLSVL.

The rearrangement uses TRBV7-3 and TRBJ1-1; D perhaps matches TRBD1 (6 bases). V was clipped by 4 bases and J by 3 bases, with 9 bases between them. CDR3 length equals 13 residues. CDR1 is SGHTA and CDR2 is FQGTGA in the germline V gene. The CDR3 coding sequence is TGTGCCAGCAGCTGGGGACACTACACTGAAGCTTTCTTT. Protein sequence: CASSWGHYTEAFF. Variable domain in full (rest from reference TRBV7-3 and TRBJ1-1): GAGVSQTPSNKVTEKGKYVELRCDPISGHTALYWYRQSLGQGPEFLIYFQGTGAADDSGLPNDRFFAVRPEGSVSTLKIQRTERGDSAVYLCASSWGHYTEAFFGQGTRLTVV.

This CDR3 reads CASSLTGESLYEQYF. In DNA, the CDR3 is TGTGCCAGCAGCCTGACAGGGGAGTCACTCTACGAGCAGTACTTC. This chain connects TRBV5-5 to TRBJ2-7, with 8 bases identical to TRBD1. CDR3 length: 15 residues. With V trimmed by 4 bases and J by 3 bases, 9 bases remained unmatched. Germline V CDR1 and CDR2: SGHKS, YYEKEE (reference sequence).

To note about this clone: At the DNA level, this CDR3 is encoded by other sequences in the same sample as well. V and J are TRBV6-5 and TRBJ2-3; the D is unclear. The CDR3 loop spans 13 amino acids. CDR1 is MNHEY, CDR2 SVGAGI, per germline. The ends were cut back, 7 bases at V and 2 bases at J, with 10 bases in the middle. The CDR3, as DNA: TGTGCCAGCACCCGCGGAACCACAGATACGCAGTATTTT. Protein: CASTRGTTDTQYF.

V is TRBV18 and J is TRBJ2-5; 7 positions agree with TRBD2. Germline trimming cut 3 bases from V and 5 bases from J; bases unmatched to any gene: 6. The CDR3 runs to 14 residues. CDR1 and CDR2 (germline): KGHSH, LQKENI. The CDR3 DNA reads TGTGCCAGCTCACCCTGGACTAGTCTGGAGACCCAGTACTTC. Encoded protein: CASSPWTSLETQYF.

J is TRBJ1-6 and V is TRBV7-2; D is possibly TRBD1 (5 bases). The CDR3 spans 16 residues. Germline CDR1 and CDR2: SGHTA and FQGNSA. Trimming stripped 2 bases from V and 3 bases from J, with 11 bases between. The chain's CDR3 is CASSLQGWGYNSPLHF. DNA for the CDR3: TGTGCCAGCAGCTTACAGGGCTGGGGCTATAATTCACCCCTCCACTTT.

In its sample, this clone was seen once. The chain carries TRBV2 and TRBJ2-3; tentatively, D is TRBD2 (6 bases). CDR3 size: 13 residues. Germline CDR1 SNHLY, CDR2 FYNNEI. The V end lost 7 bases, the J end lost 2 bases, and 10 bases lay between the germline ends. CDR3 nucleotides: TGTGCCAGCACTAGCGAACACACAGATACGCAGTATTTT. It specifies CASTSEHTDTQYF.

This chain connects TRBV11-2 to TRBJ2-7; D gene uncertain. The CDR3 extends over 14 amino acids. With 0 bases removed from V and 2 bases from J, the gap between germline ends came to 8 bases. From germline, CDR1 is SGHAT and CDR2 FQNNGV. CDR3: CASSLDTATYEQYF. For the CDR3, the DNA is TGTGCCAGCAGCTTAGACACAGCGACCTACGAGCAGTACTTC.

This chain connects TRBV5-1 to TRBJ2-3, with 10 bases aligning to TRBD2. The V gene end was trimmed by 5 bases and the J gene end by 2 bases; junction bases not matched to a gene: 11. Per germline, CDR1 SGHRS and CDR2 YFSETQ. This CDR3 region has 17 residues. The CDR3 DNA follows: TGCGCCAGCAGGATGAGGACTAGCGGACTTCACACAGATACGCAGTATTTT. This translates into CASRMRTSGLHTDTQYF.

This chain connects TRBV4-1 to TRBJ2-7; 11 bases line up with TRBD2. Germline V gene lookup returns CDR1 MGHRA and CDR2 YSYEKL. This CDR3 has 15 amino acids. The junction had 4 bases not matched to a gene; V was cut back by 2 bases and J by 4 bases. The CDR3 DNA reads TGCGCCAGCAGCCAAACCGGGACTAGCGGTTACGAGCAGTACTTC. As protein: CASSQTGTSGYEQYF.